This record covers a single TCR beta chain. The antigen it recognizes is unknown. Qualities for individual bases were not recorded, and no much larger clone is one base off. The record originates from a study of cytomegalovirus exposure and HLA in healthy donors (dated by TCRdb to the late 2010s). With regard to the full study: According to an earlier analysis of 450 to 650 of the donors, about 170 million T cells yielded over 100 million unique TCR beta sequences and 276 Gb of sequence data. Roughly 300 gigabases of sequencing data and approximately 84 million unique TCR sequences were included in an early release covering around 650 HLA-typed donors. The genetic ancestry cluster associated with self-reported Caucasian donors included 81% of the roughly 360 genotyped donors. The study was designed to test whether signatures of past pathogen exposure could be identified by cataloging public T cell receptors. Using immunosequencing, the study profiled T cell repertoires from about 620 subjects and related those repertoires to cytomegalovirus serostatus. In addition to the first cohort of about 650 subjects, a separate validation cohort of over 90 different subjects was used. High-throughput TCR immunosequencing, statistical association of individual TCRs with disease status, and machine learning were combined to predict cytomegalovirus infection status. To study patterns of TCR occurrence, a later analysis re-analyzed previously published TCR beta repertoires from 666 donors and added high-resolution HLA genotyping. Rather than drawing on any new phenotypic data, the later analysis identified candidate immune exposures from TCR beta sequences and the way those sequences occurred across donors. In an earlier analysis of several hundred of the donors, high-throughput TCR beta sequencing was used to judge whether each TCR beta V gene segment behaved as functional or pseudogenic. Donor age, sex, ethnicity and CMV serostatus were compiled alongside the repertoire data. In a later genetic analysis, genome-wide SNP genotypes for about 55% of the roughly 670 donors were used, and that subset was treated as a discovery cohort. All discovery cohort repertoires had been generated using a single sequencing platform. Class I and class II HLA loci were covered by the typing at four-digit resolution. Typing coverage differed by locus: A, B, C, DRB1 and DQB1 were typed in roughly 629-630 donors, DQA1 in 522, DPA1 in some 610, and DPB1 in 400 to 490. Because of strong linkage in the cohort, roughly five DR-DQ haplotypes were treated as single units for association and clustering. Among around 400 genotyped donors of the cohort, an average of approximately 240,000 unique TCR beta nucleotide sequences was sequenced per donor, of which 15% to 20% were non-productive.

The library was made by the immunoSEQ multiplex PCR assay. For the multiplex PCR, a mixture combining 60 forward primers for TCR Vbeta segments and 13 reverse primers for TCR Jbeta segments was used. Amplification of the CDR3 region of rearranged TCR beta genes was performed with a multiplex PCR assay on genomic DNA. The Illumina HiSeq System was used to sequence the amplified TCR beta libraries as 87-base-pair reads. The published analysis was carried out like this. Across the roughly 700 repertoires, a later analysis counted some 81 million unique TCR beta chains, 9.5 million to 13 million of which were shared by at least two donors. A nearest-neighbor algorithm error-corrected the raw reads and collapsed the reads into unique sequences, merging closely related sequences to remove PCR and sequencing errors. V, D and J gene segments were assigned by aligning CDR3 sequences to IMGT reference sequences. For a sequence to be retained, a match of at least six nucleotides was required to both a V gene segment and a J gene segment. A rearrangement counted as productive if the CDR3 had no stop codons and remained in frame with V and J, and every other rearrangement counted as non-productive. CDR3 was defined by IMGT convention, running from the second conserved V-encoded cysteine to the conserved J-encoded phenylalanine. In an earlier analysis of roughly 580 of the donors, sequences lacking an unambiguous match to a single V gene segment were excluded. In an earlier analysis of a few hundred of the donors, a V segment was called functional when productive rearrangements were above 56.7%, and segregating when the standard deviation between donors exceeded 5%. A statistical classification framework was built to diagnose cytomegalovirus status from the catalog of TCR beta chain sequences. V and J gene assignment, in a later analysis, came from comparing TCR nucleotide sequences with IMGT/GENE-DB human TR gene sequences. Using the TCRdist pipeline, a later analysis assigned CDR3 sequences along with most-parsimonious VDJ recombination scenarios. A later analysis defined each TCR beta chain by its CDR3 amino acid sequence plus V-gene family, and excluded reads lacking a unique V-gene family. As a way to deal with suspected cross-contamination and a sequencing artifact, a later analysis dropped 640 or so nucleotide sequences that were highly shared and had low generation probability. In a later analysis, a clonal expansion index for each public chain was calculated from normalized within-repertoire ranks of inferred template counts. Generation probabilities in a later analysis came from a VDJ recombination model fitted to out-of-frame rearrangements, and those results were checked against IGoR. A later analysis scored TCR-TCR, TCR-HLA and TCR-CMV co-occurrence with hypergeometric tests, applying a repertoire-size bias correction to TCR pairs. False discovery rates were estimated in a later analysis by permuting HLA or CMV assignments 20 times. In a later analysis, co-occurring TCRs were grouped using DBSCAN, and TCRdist sequence similarity was added for clustering within HLA-allele-positive subsets. Co-occurrence clustering excluded repertoires with fewer than 30,000 or more than 120,000 public chains, plus five with anomalous nucleotide sharing. TCRdb mirrors the immuneACCESS table, restricted to in-frame sequences. Some clones are absent from its copies; in checked studies, under half trace to an unresolved V gene, and the reason for the others is unknown. D and trimming come from the DNA, and the V and J calls and clone size come from that table. This sample holds 89,000 or so clones; approximately 75% were observed only once. About 4% of the sample rests with the top ten.

The cohort was made up of 666 healthy bone marrow donors. At the time of sampling, all cohort members were nominally healthy, though unrecorded immune exposures were likely present. The donor tested CMV seronegative and was one of the 352 seronegative cohort members. Every donor gave a peripheral blood sample, and the peripheral blood mononuclear cells from that sample were used for TCR beta sequencing. The Qiagen DNeasy Blood Extraction Kit was used to extract genomic DNA from the blood cell samples. The full study reports these points: When HLA alleles, especially DR and DQ, strongly co-occurred, attributing TCR associations to individual alleles was difficult. A later analysis reported that several top co-occurrence clusters appeared linked to parvovirus B19, influenza, CMV and Epstein-Barr virus. According to a later analysis, most CMV-associated TCR beta chains appeared to be HLA-restricted, and the HLA associations seemed to be driven largely by CMV exposure. Compared with equally common non-associated chains, HLA-associated TCR beta chains in a later analysis were more clonally expanded and had lower generation probabilities. Only TCR beta chains were sequenced in this cohort, and the absence of alpha or paired-chain data limited detectable features. A further reported finding was that TCR beta sequences accurately predicted the HLA-A and HLA-B alleles for most subjects in the first cohort. Presence/absence analyses assumed roughly uniform sequencing depth across donors, an assumption that may not hold. Over 15 rarely observed V segments, including chromosome 9 orphons, were excluded from the earlier analysis of several hundred of the donors because counts were too low. The study listed 150 to 200 TCR beta chains as associated with cytomegalovirus. Some IMGT-functional V segments, including TRBV6-2 and TRBV6-3, could not be distinguished by the 87-base-pair reads and were therefore excluded. According to a later analysis, TCR association rates differed among HLA loci, with DRB1 alleles showing the most associated TCRs and HLA-C alleles showing the fewest. A later analysis associated about 17,000 TCR beta sequences with specific HLA alleles at a false discovery rate of 0.05. Broadly in line with IMGT annotations, most TCR beta V segments showed up in productive rearrangements about 90% or about 30% of the time in an earlier analysis of around 600 of the donors. Immune exposure information for the cohort was limited to CMV serostatus. According to a later genetic analysis, donors in an Asian-associated ancestry cluster had fewer N-insertions in productive TCRs than the approximately 670-donor mean. According to the authors, the approach could potentially be generalized to other disease states and immunological phenotypes. A group of highly shared sequence variants was considered likely to be a technical artifact of the sequencing pipeline. Linkage disequilibrium might explain the correlated functional status among segregating V segments, but an unknown experimental factor could not be ruled out. HLA typing was unavailable for some donors at each locus, so association tests used only the typed subset. The classifier was reported to diagnose cytomegalovirus status with high specificity and sensitivity in both the original cohort and the validation cohort. An association between a missense DCLRE1C variant and V-gene and J-gene trimming of TCR beta chains was found in a later genetic analysis and replicated in an independent cohort. A few of the identified cytomegalovirus-associated TCR beta chains were confirmed in vitro to be specific for cytomegalovirus antigens. Most TCR sequences were seen in very few donors, while some public TCRs were found in many individuals.

V gives up 7 bases and J gives up 3 bases, and the segment between their germline ends measures 9 bases. The CDR3 holds 11 amino acids from the cysteine to the phenylalanine. The retained sequence is limited to the CDR3, 33 bases, with the frame set at the first base. CDR1 and CDR2 are drawn from the germline V gene: SQVTM, ANQGSEA. The receptor comes from a man between 60 and 75 years old in good health and CMV-seronegative. The V gene is TRBV29-1 and the J gene is TRBJ1-1; the D gene is not confidently resolved. Sequences were obtained from PBMCs. Here the CDR3 is given as CSGGRYTEAFF. The DNA is as follows: TGCAGCGGTGGGCGCTACACTGAAGCTTTCTTT.